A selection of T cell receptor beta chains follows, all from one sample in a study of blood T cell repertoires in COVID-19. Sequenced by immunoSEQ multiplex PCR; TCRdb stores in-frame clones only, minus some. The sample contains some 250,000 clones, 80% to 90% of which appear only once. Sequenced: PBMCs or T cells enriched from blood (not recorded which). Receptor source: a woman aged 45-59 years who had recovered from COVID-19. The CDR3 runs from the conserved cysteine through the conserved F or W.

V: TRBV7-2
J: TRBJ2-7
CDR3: CASSLSGTSSYEQYF

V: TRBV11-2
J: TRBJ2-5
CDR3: CASSWAGGYQETQYF

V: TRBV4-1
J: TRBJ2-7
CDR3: CASSPGLAHSYEQYF

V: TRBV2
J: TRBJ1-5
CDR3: CASSRDRGGNQPQHF

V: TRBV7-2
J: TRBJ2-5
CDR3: CASSNQGLHQETQYF

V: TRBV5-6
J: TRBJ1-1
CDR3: CASSFGRYNTEAFF

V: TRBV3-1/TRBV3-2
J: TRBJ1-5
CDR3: CASSQGVVTGASNQPQHF

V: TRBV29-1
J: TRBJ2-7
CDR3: CSARSLAGVYEQYF

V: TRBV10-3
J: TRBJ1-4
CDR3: CAISESGRNEKLFF

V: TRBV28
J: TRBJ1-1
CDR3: CASILTGGTEAFF

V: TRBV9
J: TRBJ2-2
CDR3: CASSPTTTTGELFF

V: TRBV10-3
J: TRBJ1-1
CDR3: CAIKGEGGNTEAFF

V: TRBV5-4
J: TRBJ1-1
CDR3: CASSSPTANTEAFF

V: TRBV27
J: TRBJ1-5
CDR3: CASSLTGNQPQHF

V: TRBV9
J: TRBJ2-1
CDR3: CASSVRGDNEQFF

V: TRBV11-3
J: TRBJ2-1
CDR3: CASSLDDSGINEQFF

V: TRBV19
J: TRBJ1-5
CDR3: CASSILLNPSSNQPQHF

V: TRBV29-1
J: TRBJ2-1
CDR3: CSVVRINPRGDEQFF

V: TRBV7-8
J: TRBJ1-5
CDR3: CASSQDSYSNQPQHF

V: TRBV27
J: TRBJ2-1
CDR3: CASRVTGWYNEQFF

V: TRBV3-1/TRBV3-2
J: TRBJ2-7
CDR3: CASSQTGHGGEQYF

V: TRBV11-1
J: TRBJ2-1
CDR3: CASSLAGANEQFF

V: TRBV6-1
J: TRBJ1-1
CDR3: CASSENRMNTEAFF

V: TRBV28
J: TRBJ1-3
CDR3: CASTSGGADTIYF

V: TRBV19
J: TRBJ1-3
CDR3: CASGDRSGNTIYF

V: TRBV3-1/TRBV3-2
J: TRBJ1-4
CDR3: CASRQGFTNEKLFF

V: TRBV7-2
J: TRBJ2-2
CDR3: CASLPGTGGWERGTGELFF

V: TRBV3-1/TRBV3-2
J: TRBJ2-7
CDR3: CASSPRDRENEQYF

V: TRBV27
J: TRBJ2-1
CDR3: CASSRQIVNNEQFF

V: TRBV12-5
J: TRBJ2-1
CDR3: CASGLPGTLRNEQFF

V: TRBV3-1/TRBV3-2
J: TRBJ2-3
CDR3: CASSHLAGEAPSTDTQYF

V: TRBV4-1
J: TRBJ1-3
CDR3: CASSQDGQSSGNTIYF

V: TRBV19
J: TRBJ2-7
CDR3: CASSMVSGDPYEQYF

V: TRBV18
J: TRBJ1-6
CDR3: CASSPGGEVSYNSPLHF

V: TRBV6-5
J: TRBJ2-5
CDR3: CASSYGRAKETQYF

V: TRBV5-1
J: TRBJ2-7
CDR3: CASSWGGTSYEQYF

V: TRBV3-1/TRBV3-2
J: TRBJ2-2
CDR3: CASSQLASGSRSRELFF